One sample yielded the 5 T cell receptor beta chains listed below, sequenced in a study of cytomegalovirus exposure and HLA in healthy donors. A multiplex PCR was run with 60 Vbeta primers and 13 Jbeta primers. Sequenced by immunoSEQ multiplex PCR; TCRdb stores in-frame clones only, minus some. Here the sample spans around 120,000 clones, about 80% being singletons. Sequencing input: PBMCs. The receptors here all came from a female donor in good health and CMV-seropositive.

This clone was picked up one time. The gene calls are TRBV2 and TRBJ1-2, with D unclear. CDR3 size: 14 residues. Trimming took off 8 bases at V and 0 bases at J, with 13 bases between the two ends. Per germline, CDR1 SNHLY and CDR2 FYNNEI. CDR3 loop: CASSSGYSNYGYTF. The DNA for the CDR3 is TGTGCCAGCTCTTCGGGATACTCTAACTATGGCTACACCTTC.

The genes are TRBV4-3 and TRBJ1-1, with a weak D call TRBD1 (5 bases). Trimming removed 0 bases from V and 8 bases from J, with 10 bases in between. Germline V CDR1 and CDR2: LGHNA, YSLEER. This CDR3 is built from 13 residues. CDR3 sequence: CASSQDYYREAFF. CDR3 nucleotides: TGCGCCAGCAGCCAAGATTATTACAGGGAAGCTTTCTTT.

Written as DNA, the CDR3 is TGTGCCAGCAGTCCGAAGGGACAGAGCTACGAGCAGTACTTC. It encodes CASSPKGQSYEQYF. The genes are TRBV27 and TRBJ2-7; 7 bases agree with TRBD1. The germline CDR1 and CDR2 sequences are MNHEY and SMNVEV (reference sequence). This CDR3 spans 14 amino acids. J gave up 3 bases and V 5 bases, and 7 bases lay outside the gene matches.

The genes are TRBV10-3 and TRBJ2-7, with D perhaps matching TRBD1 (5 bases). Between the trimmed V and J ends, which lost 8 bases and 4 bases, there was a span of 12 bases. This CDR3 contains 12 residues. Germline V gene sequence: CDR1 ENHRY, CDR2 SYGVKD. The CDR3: CAIGRQTYEQYF. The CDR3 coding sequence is TGTGCCATCGGTAGACAGACGTACGAGCAGTACTTC.

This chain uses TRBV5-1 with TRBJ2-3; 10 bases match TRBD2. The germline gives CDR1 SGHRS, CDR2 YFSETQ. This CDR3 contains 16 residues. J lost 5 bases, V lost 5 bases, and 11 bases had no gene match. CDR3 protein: CASRLVSGGAKDTQYF. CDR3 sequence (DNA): TGCGCCAGCAGACTAGTAAGCGGGGGGGCCAAAGATACGCAGTATTTT.